This TCR beta chain originates from a study of T cell repertoires in cytomegalovirus infection. Study summary: The authors relied on CMV epitopes, both recently identified HLA-C-restricted and well-studied HLA-B-restricted. Overall study results and limits: The ex vivo response was dominated by HLA-C-restricted CMV-specific TCR beta clonotypes. The cumulative frequency of public TCR beta families identified carriers of CMV plus the relevant HLA.

TCRdb analysed the reads with MiXCR anew, one entry per CDR3 protein. The sample contains 450,000 to 650,000 distinct CDR3 sequences, almost 40% of which appear only once. This CDR3 contains 13 residues. V was trimmed by 6 bases and J by 4 bases, leaving 12 bases between them. Germline CDR1 reads SGHTA; CDR2 reads FQGNSA. Regarding this clonotype: Its antigen is currently unknown.

The rearrangement links TRBV7-2 to TRBJ1-1, with a tentative D call TRBD1 (6 bases). This TCR came from a human donor in good health (CMV status not recorded). Some clones in this sample may be carry-over from other donors' samples. The sequences come from cultured PBMCs, collected from culture after CMV antigen stimulation. DNA for the CDR3: TGTGCCAGCAGGAGGGGGGGGTCCACTGAAGCTTTCTTT. The encoded protein is CASRRGGSTEAFF.